These T cell receptor beta chains were read from a single sample in a study of blood T cell repertoires in COVID-19. Profiled with immunoSEQ multiplex PCR; TCRdb holds only in-frame clones, not every one. Altogether 200,000 to 300,000 clones are present, 91% being singletons, with the ten largest covering approximately 2.6%. Sequenced: peripheral blood. Source of these receptors: a person under 30 with COVID-19, enrolled during active disease. The CDR3 runs from the conserved cysteine through the conserved F or W. Each record gives: clone size, D gene, J gene, V gene, CDR3 DNA, CDR3 protein. D genes are given only for firm matches. The listing skips clone size in some rows; elsewhere it reads once, few, many or a size class.

>NA|TRBD1|TRBJ2-5|TRBV19
TGTGCCAGTCGGAGACGGGACAGGGCAGAGACCCAGTACTTC
CASRRRDRAETQYF
>NA|NA|TRBJ2-7|TRBV19
TGTGCGGCCGGCAGGTCGTCCTACGAGCAGTACTTC
CAAGRSSYEQYF
>NA|TRBD2|TRBJ2-5|TRBV24-1
TGTGCCACCAGTGCGTCTGTAGCGGGACCCTGGGAGACCCAGTACTTC
CATSASVAGPWETQYF
>once|TRBD1|TRBJ1-5|TRBV6-6
TGTGCCAGCAGCCCGGTGACAGGGAGCAATCAGCCCCAGCATTTT
CASSPVTGSNQPQHF
>NA|NA|TRBJ2-1|TRBV13
TGTGCCAGCAGCCGGTTCGGGGAATACAATGAGCAGTTCTTC
CASSRFGEYNEQFF
>few|TRBD1|TRBJ1-4|TRBV6-1
TGTGCCAGCAGTGCTGACAGGGGGGGTACTAATGAAAAACTGTTTTTT
CASSADRGGTNEKLFF
>NA|NA|TRBJ1-2|TRBV6-6
TGTGCCAGCAGCTACGGGGAGACTTCGGGCTATGGCTACACCTTC
CASSYGETSGYGYTF
>once|NA|TRBJ2-1|TRBV28
TGTGCCAGCAGTCCCCTCTGGGGAGATGAGCAGTTCTTC
CASSPLWGDEQFF
>NA|NA|TRBJ1-2|TRBV5-1
TGCGCCAGCAGCTTCCAAGGACCAGGGGACTATGGCTACACCTTC
CASSFQGPGDYGYTF
>once|NA|TRBJ2-5|TRBV3-1/TRBV3-2
TGTGCCAGCAGCCCCCCGGGACTTCGTCGGGAGACCCAGTACTTC
CASSPPGLRRETQYF
>NA|NA|TRBJ1-4|TRBV28
TGTGCCAGCAGTTTCATGGGGGCCACTAATGAAAAACTGTTTTTT
CASSFMGATNEKLFF
>NA|NA|TRBJ2-5|TRBV11-2
TGTGCCAGCAGCCCACTCCTACAGGGATCTCAAGAGACCCAGTACTTC
CASSPLLQGSQETQYF
>NA|NA|TRBJ1-5|TRBV19
TGTGCCAGTAGTCCCCAGGGTAGTTTGGTTCAGCCCCAGCATTTT
CASSPQGSLVQPQHF
>NA|TRBD2|TRBJ2-1|TRBV24-1
TGTGCCACCGGGACTAGCGAGAACAATGAGCAGTTCTTC
CATGTSENNEQFF
>NA|NA|TRBJ2-1|TRBV4-1
TGCGCCAGCAGCCAAGATCTCAGGGAAACCTACAATGAGCAGTTCTTC
CASSQDLRETYNEQFF
>NA|TRBD1|TRBJ1-2|TRBV6-1
TGTGCCAGCAGTGAAGCTGGGGACAGGGGGGGATATGGCTACACCTTC
CASSEAGDRGGYGYTF
>few|NA|TRBJ2-7|TRBV27
TGTGCCAGCAGTTTATCGGCGGGGTTGGTCTACGAGCAGTACTTC
CASSLSAGLVYEQYF
>NA|NA|TRBJ2-1|TRBV7-8
TGTGCCAGCAGCGCGACTGGCCGGGAGAGCAATGAGCAGTTCTTC
CASSATGRESNEQFF
>NA|TRBD1|TRBJ1-2|TRBV6-4
TGTGCCAGCAGGCGCACATCCGGGACAGGGGTTGGCTACACCTTC
CASRRTSGTGVGYTF
>NA|TRBD1|TRBJ1-5|TRBV19
TGTGCCAGTAGAAGGGGGACAGGCTTCCAGCCCCAGCATTTT
CASRRGTGFQPQHF
>NA|TRBD1|TRBJ1-6|TRBV7-8
TGTGCCAGCAGGCTAGACAGGGTAAACGGTTCACCCCTCCACTTT
CASRLDRVNGSPLHF
>NA|NA|TRBJ1-6|TRBV6-5
TGTGCCAGCAGTTACCAGGGGCCAGGGGTTAATTCACCCCTCCACTTT
CASSYQGPGVNSPLHF
>once|NA|TRBJ2-3|TRBV7-8
TGTGCCAGCCTGGGGGGGCGGGCGGTTCCTAGCACAGATACGCAGTATTTT
CASLGGRAVPSTDTQYF
>NA|NA|TRBJ2-5|TRBV4-1
TGCGCCAGCAGCGCCCGTCCTAATGGCCAAGAGACCCAGTACTTC
CASSARPNGQETQYF
>NA|NA|TRBJ2-2|TRBV2
TGTGCCAAGTCCTTGGACAGTCCCCCGAACACCGGGGAGCTGTTTTTT
CAKSLDSPPNTGELFF
>NA|TRBD1|TRBJ1-1|TRBV11-2
TGTGCCAGCAGCTGGGGGACAGGGGGCACGTCGGCTTTCTTT
CASSWGTGGTSAFF
>once|NA|TRBJ1-2|TRBV2
TGTGCCAGCAAACCCCTCGCGGGGGACTATGGCTACACCTTC
CASKPLAGDYGYTF
>few|NA|TRBJ1-5|TRBV4-1
TGCGCCAGCAGCCAAGCTCCCAGGGAAAATCAGCCCCAGCATTTT
CASSQAPRENQPQHF
>NA|TRBD1|TRBJ2-5|TRBV24-1
TGTGCCACCAGTGATTTGCCGGACAGGGGTGAGACCCAGTACTTC
CATSDLPDRGETQYF
>NA|TRBD2|TRBJ2-7|TRBV5-4
TGTGCCAGCAGCTTGCCGGGGGGATACTACGAGCAGTACTTC
CASSLPGGYYEQYF
>NA|NA|TRBJ1-1|TRBV29-1
TGCAGCGTTGCGCACAGGGAGACCACTGAAGCTTTCTTT
CSVAHRETTEAFF
>NA|TRBD1|TRBJ2-2|TRBV2
TGTGCCAGCAGTCCGGGACAGGGGGCTCACACCGGGGAGCTGTTTTTT
CASSPGQGAHTGELFF
>NA|TRBD2|TRBJ2-3|TRBV11-2
TGTGCCAGCAGCTTAGTATTGGCGGGGGGTAGCACAGATACGCAGTATTTT
CASSLVLAGGSTDTQYF
>NA|NA|TRBJ2-7|TRBV7-2
TGTGCCAGCAGCGTCCTAACCTCAGGGGTCGAGCAGTACTTC
CASSVLTSGVEQYF
>NA|TRBD1|TRBJ1-5|TRBV5-1
TGCGCCAGCAGCTTGGGACAGGGGGCCAATCAGCCCCAGCATTTT
CASSLGQGANQPQHF
>NA|NA|TRBJ1-5|TRBV6-2/TRBV6-3
TGTGCCAGCAGTTCTGGGGGGAAAAATCAGCCCCAGCATTTT
CASSSGGKNQPQHF
>NA|NA|TRBJ2-7|TRBV4-1
TGCGCCAGCAGCCAAGATATCGGGGGAAGCTACGAGCAGTACTTC
CASSQDIGGSYEQYF
>NA|TRBD1|TRBJ2-3|TRBV28
TGTGCCAGCAGTTTATTAGGACAGGGAGGCACAGATACGCAGTATTTT
CASSLLGQGGTDTQYF
>NA|NA|TRBJ1-4|TRBV29-1
TGCAGCGTTGTCGGGTACGATGAAAAACTGTTTTTT
CSVVGYDEKLFF
>NA|TRBD1|TRBJ1-2|TRBV15
TGTGCCACCAGCAGAGGACAGGGAAATGGCTACACCTTC
CATSRGQGNGYTF
>NA|TRBD1|TRBJ1-1|TRBV24-1
TGTGCCACCAGGGAGACAGGGATGAACACTGAAGCTTTCTTT
CATRETGMNTEAFF
>NA|NA|TRBJ1-1|TRBV19
TGTGCCAGTAGAGACAACGAAGCTTTCTTT
CASRDNEAFF
>NA|TRBD1|TRBJ1-3|TRBV7-2
TGTGCCAGCAGCTTAGCCCCGACAGGGTCTGGAAACACCATATATTTT
CASSLAPTGSGNTIYF
>NA|NA|TRBJ1-6|TRBV27
TGTGCCAGCAGTCCACGGACAGACAATTCACCCCTCCACTTT
CASSPRTDNSPLHF
>NA|TRBD1|TRBJ1-2|TRBV28
TGTGCCAGCAGTTCCCGGGACAGGGGTTACACCTTC
CASSSRDRGYTF
>NA|NA|TRBJ1-6|TRBV2
TGTGCCAGCAGCCTGGACAGTAATTCACCCCTCCACTTT
CASSLDSNSPLHF
>NA|NA|TRBJ2-3|TRBV24-1
TGTGCCACCAGTGAACAAACAGGCACAGATACGCAGTATTTT
CATSEQTGTDTQYF
>NA|TRBD2|TRBJ2-5|TRBV24-1
TGTGCCACCAGTGAAGGAGGGACTAGCGGGACCTGGATCATACAAGAGACCCAGTACTTC
CATSEGGTSGTWIIQETQYF
>NA|NA|TRBJ1-5|TRBV23-1
TGCGCCAGCAGCCGGGGTCAGCCCCAGCATTTT
CASSRGQPQHF
>once|TRBD2|TRBJ2-2|TRBV5-1
TGCGCCAGCAGTGTTATAGCGGGACGCACCGGGGAGCTGTTTTTT
CASSVIAGRTGELFF
>NA|NA|TRBJ1-4|TRBV28
TGTGCCAGCAGTTTTTCTCGGGGACTGTTTTTT
CASSFSRGLFF
>NA|TRBD2|TRBJ2-1|TRBV4-2
TGTGCCAGCAGCCAAGATGCGGGAGCAATCTACAATGAGCAGTTCTTC
CASSQDAGAIYNEQFF
>NA|NA|TRBJ1-1|TRBV9
TGTGCCAGCAGCCAAACAGGGTTAGGGACTGAAGCTTTCTTT
CASSQTGLGTEAFF
>NA|TRBD1|TRBJ1-3|TRBV5-4
TGTGCCAGCAGTACCCCGGGACAGGGGGCGGGCACCATATATTTT
CASSTPGQGAGTIYF
>once|NA|TRBJ2-7|TRBV7-6
TGTGCCAGCAGTTTGGGGGGTACCTACGAGCAGTACTTC
CASSLGGTYEQYF
>NA|TRBD2|TRBJ2-7|TRBV20-1
TGCAGTGCTACCGGGGGGTACGAGCAGTACTTC
CSATGGYEQYF